One sample yielded the 30 T cell receptor beta chains listed below, sequenced in a study of blood T cell repertoires in COVID-19. Sequencing was performed with immunoSEQ multiplex PCR; in TCRdb, only in-frame clones are kept and a portion is missing. The sample lists approximately 190,000 clones; 82% were seen once. The sequenced sample was peripheral blood. The receptors stem from a woman aged 60-70 years with COVID-19, enrolled during active disease.

The chain joins TRBV7-9 to TRBJ2-2, with 12 bases aligning to TRBD2. Germline CDR1 SEHNR, CDR2 FQNEAQ (reference sequence). After removal of 5 bases from V and 5 bases from J, the junction contained 6 bases not matched to a gene. This CDR3 spans 16 amino acids. CDR3 residues: CASSPTSGSLTGELFF. Here the CDR3 DNA reads TGTGCCAGCAGCCCGACTAGCGGGAGCCTGACCGGGGAGCTGTTTTTT.

The V call is TRBV5-1, the J call TRBJ2-2, with D tentatively TRBD1 (6 bases). Germline values: CDR1 SGHRS, CDR2 YFSETQ. V lost 3 bases, J lost 8 bases, and 14 bases lay in between. This CDR3 region has 14 residues. The CDR3 DNA is TGCGCCAGCAGCTCAGGACAGCGAGAGGGGGAGCTGTTTTTT. Protein: CASSSGQREGELFF.

The rearrangement joins TRBV7-9 to TRBJ2-1; 7 positions match TRBD2. This CDR3 contains 16 residues. Losses at the gene ends were 5 bases for V and 2 bases for J; bases not matched to a gene: 9. Germline values: CDR1 SEHNR, CDR2 FQNEAQ (reference sequence). The chain's CDR3 is CASSQGGGGPYNEQFF. CDR3 nucleotide sequence: TGTGCCAGCAGCCAGGGCGGCGGGGGACCCTACAATGAGCAGTTCTTC.

The V call is TRBV19, the J call TRBJ2-7; 9 positions match TRBD2. The CDR3 length is 13 residues. The ends lost 7 bases at V and 5 bases at J; junction bases unmatched: 6. Germline CDR1 is LNHDA and CDR2 is SQIVND (reference sequence). The DNA of the CDR3 is TGTGCCAGTAATCTAGCGGGAACCCACGAGCAGTACTTC. Its protein is CASNLAGTHEQYF.

This chain links TRBV19 with TRBJ2-3, with D possibly being TRBD1 (6 bases). The germline CDR1 and CDR2 sequences are LNHDA and SQIVND (reference sequence). V was shortened by 4 bases and J by 2 bases, with 13 bases between the two germline ends. The CDR3 covers 15 residues. The CDR3 DNA sequence: TGTGCCAGTAGTAAAATAAGGGGGAACACAGATACGCAGTATTTT. This gives the protein CASSKIRGNTDTQYF.

V and J are TRBV27 and TRBJ1-3; 10 bases map to TRBD1. The trim removed 5 bases at V and 11 bases at J, leaving 0 bases unmatched. Per the germline V gene, CDR1 is MNHEY and CDR2 is SMNVEV (reference sequence). This CDR3 is 11 amino acids long. The CDR3 DNA is TGTGCCAGCAGTGGACAGGGGGCCATATATTTT. Encoded protein: CASSGQGAIYF.

This clone appeared a few times. The V call is TRBV19, the J call TRBJ1-5; D perhaps matches TRBD1 (5 bases). The ends were cut back, 6 bases at V and 1 base at J, with 13 bases in the middle. CDR3 length equals 15 residues. Germline lookup yields CDR1 LNHDA and CDR2 SQIVND (reference sequence). In nucleotides, the CDR3 is TGTGCCAGTAGACCGCTGGGGGGGAGCAATCAGCCCCAGCATTTT. This gives the protein CASRPLGGSNQPQHF.

The chain recombines TRBV4-3 with TRBJ2-1, with no clear D. The CDR3 totals 16 residues. From germline, CDR1 is LGHNA and CDR2 YSLEER. The V gene lost 0 bases and the J gene lost 0 bases, with 9 bases spanning the gap. The chain's CDR3 is CASSQDHTNSYNEQFF. Here the CDR3 DNA reads TGCGCCAGCAGCCAAGATCATACAAACTCCTACAATGAGCAGTTCTTC.

The V gene is TRBV28, the J gene TRBJ1-6; 10 bases are a match to TRBD1. Germline CDR1 and CDR2: MDHEN and SYDVKM. V dropped 7 bases and J dropped 7; count of bases not matched to a gene: 13. CDR3 size: 17 residues. This chain's CDR3 is CASKVFWDRGLNSPLHF. Written as DNA, the CDR3 is TGTGCCAGCAAAGTTTTCTGGGACAGGGGTTTAAATTCACCCCTCCACTTT.

This chain links TRBV5-8 with TRBJ1-5; D may be TRBD1 (5 bases). V dropped 4 bases and J dropped 6 bases, with 14 bases sitting between them. Germline loops: CDR1 SGHTS, CDR2 YDEGEE. The length of the CDR3 is 14 residues. CDR3 in DNA: TGTGCCAGCAGCCGGAGGGGTGGAAGTCAGCCCCAGCATTTT. Amino acids: CASSRRGGSQPQHF.

V usage is TRBV11-2 and J usage is TRBJ1-1; tentatively, D is TRBD1 (6 bases). With 1 base removed from V and 3 bases from J, the gap between germline ends came to 9 bases. CDR3 size: 14 residues. From germline, CDR1 is SGHAT and CDR2 FQNNGV. The CDR3 sequence is CASSLAGAHTEAFF. The DNA for the CDR3 is TGTGCCAGCAGCTTAGCAGGGGCGCACACTGAAGCTTTCTTT.

J is TRBJ2-2 and V is TRBV28; D might be TRBD1 (6 bases). The CDR3 totals 17 residues. V was trimmed by 4 bases and J by 0 bases, leaving 15 bases between them. Germline V gives CDR1 MDHEN, CDR2 SYDVKM. This CDR3 is CASSSQGSGSNTGELFF. The CDR3 DNA reads as TGTGCCAGCAGTTCCCAGGGGAGCGGATCGAACACCGGGGAGCTGTTTTTT.

The rearrangement links TRBV7-2 to TRBJ1-1, with D possibly matching TRBD1 (5 bases). Between the trimmed V and J ends, which lost 4 bases and 5 bases, there was a span of 14 bases. Germline V gene sequence: CDR1 SGHTA, CDR2 FQGNSA. CDR3 size: 14 residues. Here the CDR3 DNA reads TGTGCCAGCAGCTCGACTGCTGGGGGGACTGAAGCTTTCTTT. As protein: CASSSTAGGTEAFF.

CDR3 nucleotide sequence: TGTGCCAGCAGAAAAGAGGCGGAGACCCAGTACTTC. This sequence encodes CASRKEAETQYF. The chain uses TRBV3-1 (or the pseudogene TRBV3-2) and TRBJ2-5; D unresolved. The CDR3 runs to 12 residues. CDR1 and CDR2 (germline): LGHDT, YNNKEL (reference sequence). The V end lost 6 bases, the J end lost 5 bases, and 10 bases lay between the germline ends.

A single count supports this clone. The rearrangement joins TRBV7-9 to TRBJ1-2; D unclear. V lost 5 bases to trimming and J lost 7 bases, with 8 bases between them. From germline, CDR1 is SEHNR and CDR2 FQNEAQ (reference sequence). This CDR3 comprises 11 residues. The DNA of the CDR3 is TGTGCCAGCAGCATAGATATTGGCTACACCTTC. Residues: CASSIDIGYTF.

The V gene is TRBV13, the J gene TRBJ2-5; 8 bases are a match to TRBD2. The CDR3 sequence is 19 residues long. The germline V gene encodes CDR1 PRHDT and CDR2 FYEKMQ (reference sequence). The ends lost 4 bases at V and 5 bases at J; junction bases unmatched: 21. The DNA of the CDR3 is TGTGCCAGCAGCTCCCTCGGACTTCTCTCAAGCGGGAGAGGGGAGACCCAGTACTTC. As protein: CASSSLGLLSSGRGETQYF.

The chain has TRBV11-2 and TRBJ2-5; 7 nucleotides agree with TRBD1. Germline-derived CDR1 and CDR2 are SGHAT and FQNNGV. This CDR3 spans 16 amino acids. The J segment lost 5 bases and the V segment lost 1 base, leaving 10 bases of the junction unmatched. The CDR3 region is CASSLVSKGALETQYF. The CDR3 nucleotides are TGTGCCAGCAGCTTAGTCTCGAAGGGGGCGCTTGAGACCCAGTACTTC. The full variable domain, rest sourced from reference TRBV11-2 and TRBJ2-5, is EAGVAQSPRYKIIEKRQSVAFWCNPISGHATLYWYQQILGQGPKLLIQFQNNGVVDDSQLPKDRFSAERLKGVDSTLKIQPAKLEDSAVYLCASSLVSKGALETQYFGPGTRLLVL.

The V call is TRBV18, the J call TRBJ1-5; 9 nucleotides match TRBD1. With V trimmed by 2 bases and J by 7 bases, 6 bases remained unmatched. Germline-derived CDR1 and CDR2 are KGHSH and LQKENI. This CDR3 has 15 residues. This chain's CDR3 is CASSPGTGNGQPQHF. CDR3 in DNA: TGTGCCAGCTCACCAGGGACAGGGAATGGCCAGCCCCAGCATTTT.

The chain carries TRBV19 and TRBJ2-7, with 7 bases that match TRBD2. The junction had 5 bases not matched to a gene; V was cut back by 4 bases and J by 5 bases. Germline assignment: CDR1 LNHDA and CDR2 SQIVND (reference sequence). The CDR3 has 13 amino acids. CDR3 loop: CASSKREADEQYF. DNA for the CDR3: TGTGCCAGTAGTAAACGGGAGGCAGACGAGCAGTACTTC.

The chain joins TRBV19 to TRBJ1-1, with D perhaps matching TRBD1 (6 bases). The CDR3 runs 13 residues. The germline CDR1 and CDR2 sequences are LNHDA and SQIVND (reference sequence). Trimming took off 2 bases at V and 5 bases at J, with 9 bases between the two ends. The CDR3 region has the DNA TGTGCCAGTAGTATATTACAGGGAACTGAAGCTTTCTTT. It codes for CASSILQGTEAFF.

This clone is a singleton in its sample. The chain employs TRBV21-1 and TRBJ2-5; the tabulated D call, TRBD1, remains unverified against the DNA. TRBV21-1 is an annotated pseudogene. This CDR3 is 15 amino acids long. The CDR3 reads CASSAGTGSGETQYF. Here the CDR3 DNA reads TGTGCCAGCAGCGCCGGGACAGGGTCGGGGGAGACCCAGTACTTC.

This clone was recorded a few times. J is TRBJ1-1 and V is TRBV7-9; TRBD1 matches at 12 bases. The V gene end was trimmed by 4 bases and the J gene end by 4 bases; junction bases not matched to a gene: 10. This CDR3 is built from 17 residues. CDR1 and CDR2 from the germline V gene are SEHNR and FQNEAQ (reference sequence). CDR3 region: CASSSEPGQGASTEAFF. The CDR3, as DNA: TGTGCCAGCAGCTCAGAACCGGGACAGGGGGCTTCCACTGAAGCTTTCTTT.

The chain is built from TRBV12-3 or TRBV12-4 and TRBJ1-1, with a possible D match to TRBD1 (5 bases). The V and J ends lost 5 bases and 5 bases respectively, with 12 bases between them. The CDR3 spans 13 residues. In DNA form, the CDR3 reads TGTGCCAGCAGTCGCCAGGCAGGGACTGAAGCTTTCTTT. It encodes CASSRQAGTEAFF.

J is TRBJ2-2 and V is TRBV27; unclear D gene. V lost 4 bases and J 0 bases, leaving 6 bases between the germline ends. This CDR3 spans 14 amino acids. CDR1 and CDR2 (germline): MNHEY, SMNVEV (reference sequence). This CDR3 is CASSWPANTGELFF. The CDR3 DNA sequence: TGTGCCAGCAGTTGGCCTGCGAACACCGGGGAGCTGTTTTTT.

This clone was recorded a few times. The chain is built from TRBV4-2 and TRBJ2-7; TRBD1 matches 9 bases. Germline V gives CDR1 LGHNA, CDR2 YNFKEQ. The CDR3 contains 16 residues. Trimming at V came to 2 bases and at J to 3 bases, leaving 8 bases not matched to a gene. The DNA for the CDR3 is TGTGCCAGCAGCCAATTACAGGGGGCGGCAAACTACGAGCAGTACTTC. Translation gives CASSQLQGAANYEQYF.

The CDR3 bases are TGTGCCAGCAGCGTTACTCCGGGACTAGCGGGAGGTGGTACGCAGTATTTT. It specifies CASSVTPGLAGGGTQYF. The chain links TRBV9 to TRBJ2-3, with 15 positions matching TRBD2. The germline gives CDR1 SGDLS, CDR2 YYNGEE. V was clipped by 2 bases and J by 8 bases; unmatched bases: 9. CDR3 length equals 17 residues.

The chain joins TRBV5-5 to TRBJ2-6; 8 nucleotides match TRBD1. This CDR3 has 15 residues. V dropped 4 bases and J dropped 1; count of bases not matched to a gene: 1. From germline, CDR1 is SGHKS and CDR2 YYEKEE (reference sequence). CDR3 coding DNA: TGTGCCAGCAGCGGACAGGGATCTGGGGCCAACGTCCTGACTTTC. This sequence encodes CASSGQGSGANVLTF.

The rearrangement links TRBV11-2 to TRBJ1-2; D unresolved. V was cut by 5 bases and J by 5 bases, with 15 bases left in between. Germline V gives CDR1 SGHAT, CDR2 FQNNGV. The CDR3 loop spans 14 amino acids. The CDR3 is CASSRNRGGYGYTF. Written as DNA, the CDR3 is TGTGCCAGCAGCCGCAATCGAGGCGGATATGGCTACACCTTC. Complete variable domain (other parts from reference TRBV11-2 and TRBJ1-2): EAGVAQSPRYKIIEKRQSVAFWCNPISGHATLYWYQQILGQGPKLLIQFQNNGVVDDSQLPKDRFSAERLKGVDSTLKIQPAKLEDSAVYLCASSRNRGGYGYTFGSGTRLTVV.

In DNA form, the CDR3 reads TGTGCCAGCCAAATGGGAGGGACGGACGAGCAGTACTTC. This gives the protein CASQMGGTDEQYF. The chain carries TRBV5-6 and TRBJ2-7; 7 bases are shared with TRBD2. V lost 7 bases and J lost 5; bases outside the gene matches: 9. CDR1 and CDR2 from the germline V gene are SGHDT and YYEEEE. The CDR3 is 13 residues long.

V gene TRBV5-1 combines with J gene TRBJ1-4, with a possible D match to TRBD1 (6 bases). CDR1 SGHRS and CDR2 YFSETQ come from the germline V gene. CDR3 size: 14 residues. V was cut by 3 bases and J by 6 bases, with 12 bases left in between. CDR3 loop: CASSWAGGDEKLFF. CDR3 in DNA: TGCGCCAGCAGCTGGGCGGGGGGCGATGAAAAACTGTTTTTT.